A selection of T cell receptor beta chains follows, all from one sample in a study of blood T cells in healthy people across ages. TCRdb reanalysed the 5' RACE reads using MiXCR and keeps one entry per CDR3 protein. This table holds 1.5 million to 2 million distinct CDR3 sequences, 28% found once. The sample consisted of blood. The receptors shown here come from a woman aged 25 to 39 in good health. Each CDR3 is given with its conserved first and last residue. The order of the fields is clone size, D gene, V gene, J gene, CDR3 DNA, CDR3 protein. D genes are given only for firm matches. A clone size is listed for some rows: how often the clone was seen (once, few, many), or a class if it is expanded.

size: -
D: -
V: TRBV9
J: TRBJ1-2
DNA: TGTGCCGGCAGCGTAGGCGTGTATGGCTACACCTTC
CDR3: CAGSVGVYGYTF

size: few
D: TRBD2
V: TRBV7-2
J: TRBJ2-3
DNA: TGTGCCAGCAGCTATAGCGGGGGGAACACAGATACGCAGTATTTT
CDR3: CASSYSGGNTDTQYF

size: -
D: TRBD2
V: TRBV7-9
J: TRBJ2-1
DNA: TGTGCCAGCAGCCGGACCTTGGCCCACGCGGGAGTAGGGGAGCATAATGAGCAGTTCTTC
CDR3: CASSRTLAHAGVGEHNEQFF

size: -
D: TRBD1
V: TRBV7-8
J: TRBJ2-1
DNA: TGTGCCAGCAGATTAACAGGGGGCGGAAGTGAGCAGTTCTTC
CDR3: CASRLTGGGSEQFF

size: -
D: -
V: TRBV28
J: TRBJ2-7
DNA: TGTGCCAGCAGGCATACTAGCTTAGTGCAGTACTTC
CDR3: CASRHTSLVQYF

size: -
D: TRBD2
V: TRBV28
J: TRBJ2-3
DNA: TGTGCCAGCAGTTCGGGACTAGCGGGGGGGCCATCTCGGCAGTATTTT
CDR3: CASSSGLAGGPSRQYF

size: -
D: TRBD1
V: TRBV30
J: TRBJ1-5
DNA: TGTGCCTGGAGTGTTCGGCGACAGGGCCAGGGTCAGCCCCAGCATTTT
CDR3: CAWSVRRQGQGQPQHF

size: -
D: -
V: TRBV3-1
J: TRBJ1-2
DNA: TGTGCCAGCAGCCAAGAGAGCTTCTACACCTTC
CDR3: CASSQESFYTF

size: -
D: TRBD1
V: TRBV30
J: TRBJ2-2
DNA: TGTGCCTGGGATAAAAGTACAGGGGGCCCCACCGGGGAGCTGTTTTTT
CDR3: CAWDKSTGGPTGELFF

size: few
D: -
V: TRBV7-2
J: TRBJ2-1
DNA: TGTGCCAGCGGCTTAGGGCACCAAAATGAGCAGTTCTTC
CDR3: CASGLGHQNEQFF

size: -
D: -
V: TRBV20-1
J: TRBJ2-1
DNA: TGCAGTGCTAGAGGGGGTCGCTCCTACAATGAGCAGTTCTTC
CDR3: CSARGGRSYNEQFF

size: few
D: -
V: TRBV10-3
J: TRBJ1-5
DNA: TGTGCCATCAGTGCGACGGGTCAGCAGCCCCAGCATTTT
CDR3: CAISATGQQPQHF

size: few
D: -
V: TRBV9
J: TRBJ1-1
DNA: TGTGCCAGCAGCCCTCGACAGGACATGAACACTGAAGCTTTCTTT
CDR3: CASSPRQDMNTEAFF

size: -
D: -
V: TRBV29-1
J: TRBJ2-3
DNA: TGCAGCGTTGAAGGGGTGAGCACAGATACGCAGTATTTT
CDR3: CSVEGVSTDTQYF

size: -
D: -
V: TRBV6-5
J: TRBJ1-1
DNA: TGTGCCAGCAGTTACGAGGCGACGAACACTGAAGCTTTCTTT
CDR3: CASSYEATNTEAFF

size: -
D: -
V: TRBV2
J: TRBJ2-3
DNA: TGTGCCAGCGCAGCCGCTAGCATAGATACGCAGTATTTT
CDR3: CASAAASIDTQYF

size: -
D: TRBD2
V: TRBV6-5
J: TRBJ2-7
DNA: TGTGCCAGCAGTTCCGGACTAGCGGGAGTCGTGAAGAAGTACTTC
CDR3: CASSSGLAGVVKKYF

size: once
D: TRBD2
V: TRBV7-2
J: TRBJ2-2
DNA: TGTGCCAGCAGGTCTAGCGGGGGGACCGGGGAGCTGTTTTTT
CDR3: CASRSSGGTGELFF

size: many
D: -
V: TRBV5-1
J: TRBJ2-5
DNA: TGCGCCAGCAGGTTGGGGGAAGAGACCCAGTACTTC
CDR3: CASRLGEETQYF

size: -
D: -
V: TRBV19
J: TRBJ2-1
DNA: TGTGCCAGTAGTAGGGCGGTGACCTACAATGAGCAGTTCTTC
CDR3: CASSRAVTYNEQFF

size: -
D: TRBD1
V: TRBV20-1
J: TRBJ2-7
DNA: TGCAGTGCTGGGGGGCAGGGGGCCTCGAAAGAGCAGTACTTC
CDR3: CSAGGQGASKEQYF

size: many
D: -
V: TRBV4-3
J: TRBJ2-7
DNA: TGCGCCAGCAGCCAAGATCACGGGAGCAGATCCTACGAGCAGTACTTC
CDR3: CASSQDHGSRSYEQYF

size: few
D: TRBD1
V: TRBV12-3/TRBV12-4
J: TRBJ1-5
DNA: TGTGCCAGCACTTTCCAGGGGGTTAATCAGCCCCAGCATTTT
CDR3: CASTFQGVNQPQHF

size: -
D: TRBD2
V: TRBV7-2
J: TRBJ2-3
DNA: TGTGCCAGCAGCTGGGGACTAAAAAGCACAGATACGCAGTATTTT
CDR3: CASSWGLKSTDTQYF

size: -
D: -
V: TRBV12-3/TRBV12-4
J: TRBJ2-7
DNA: TGTGCCAGCTCCAACCCCGGCGACGAGCAGTACTTC
CDR3: CASSNPGDEQYF

size: -
D: TRBD2
V: TRBV6-6
J: TRBJ2-3
DNA: TGTGCCAGCAGTTACCCAGAGCGGGGGTTAGATACGCAGTATTTT
CDR3: CASSYPERGLDTQYF

size: many
D: TRBD2
V: TRBV7-3
J: TRBJ2-3
DNA: TGTGCCAGCAGCTTAGCGGCTAGCGGGGGTGGCACAGATACGCAGTATTTT
CDR3: CASSLAASGGGTDTQYF

size: many
D: TRBD2
V: TRBV3-1
J: TRBJ2-1
DNA: TGTGCCACCAGGACTAGCGGGACCAATGAGCAGTTCTTC
CDR3: CATRTSGTNEQFF

size: few
D: TRBD1
V: TRBV6-5
J: TRBJ1-1
DNA: TGTGCCAGCAACCGACAGGGAAGCACTGAAGCTTTCTTT
CDR3: CASNRQGSTEAFF

size: -
D: -
V: TRBV20-1
J: TRBJ2-1
DNA: TGCAGTGCTCTAGCAACATCGACAGGCAACAATGAGCAGGTCTTC
CDR3: CSALATSTGNNEQVF

size: few
D: -
V: TRBV20-1
J: TRBJ1-2
DNA: TGCAGTGCTGTCCAGACTGGGTTATATGGCTACACCTTC
CDR3: CSAVQTGLYGYTF

size: -
D: -
V: TRBV7-9
J: TRBJ2-1
DNA: TGTGCCAGCAGCCCACGCGCAGCCGACAATGAGCAGTTCTTC
CDR3: CASSPRAADNEQFF

size: -
D: -
V: TRBV13
J: TRBJ1-2
DNA: TGTGCCAGCAGCGCAAGACAGTCCGCTAACTATGGCTACACCTTC
CDR3: CASSARQSANYGYTF

size: few
D: TRBD2
V: TRBV18
J: TRBJ2-1
DNA: TGTGCCAGCTCACCACCGTCCCGGGAGGCTTTCGGTGAGCAGTTCTTC
CDR3: CASSPPSREAFGEQFF

size: few
D: -
V: TRBV6-5
J: TRBJ1-2
DNA: TGTGCCAGCAGCGAGCAAAACTATGGCTACACCTTC
CDR3: CASSEQNYGYTF

size: -
D: -
V: TRBV5-1
J: TRBJ1-2
DNA: TGCGCCAGCAGCTTCGACTGGGATGACTACACCTTC
CDR3: CASSFDWDDYTF

size: -
D: TRBD2
V: TRBV12-3/TRBV12-4
J: TRBJ2-7
DNA: TGTGCCAGCAGTCCCACTCCGCAAGCGGGGGTGTACGAGCAGTACTTC
CDR3: CASSPTPQAGVYEQYF

size: -
D: -
V: TRBV7-3
J: TRBJ2-3
DNA: TGTGCCAGCAGCTTAACTCCGGGGGATACGCAGTATTTT
CDR3: CASSLTPGDTQYF

size: -
D: -
V: TRBV6-2/TRBV6-3
J: TRBJ2-3
DNA: TGTGCCAGCAGTTACCGTACGGGGACCAAGAATACGCAGTATTTT
CDR3: CASSYRTGTKNTQYF

size: -
D: -
V: TRBV9
J: TRBJ2-7
DNA: TGTGCCAGCAGCGTAGGGCTAGTTTCCGAGCAGTACTTC
CDR3: CASSVGLVSEQYF

size: few
D: -
V: TRBV27
J: TRBJ2-5
DNA: TGTGCCAGCAGGGGACGGGGAGGCGGGGAGACCCAGTACTTC
CDR3: CASRGRGGGETQYF

size: -
D: -
V: TRBV20-1
J: TRBJ2-3
DNA: TGCAGTGCTAGAAAGCCCTTAAGCTCGAGCACAGATACGCAGTATTTT
CDR3: CSARKPLSSSTDTQYF

size: -
D: TRBD2
V: TRBV20-1
J: TRBJ2-3
DNA: TGCAGTGCTAGAGATCGGAGGACTAGCGGGCAATATACGCAGTATTTT
CDR3: CSARDRRTSGQYTQYF

size: -
D: TRBD2
V: TRBV12-3/TRBV12-4
J: TRBJ2-3
DNA: TGTGCCAGCACTATGGCGGGAGTAAGCACAGATACGCAGTATTTT
CDR3: CASTMAGVSTDTQYF

size: -
D: -
V: TRBV6-2/TRBV6-3
J: TRBJ1-1
DNA: TGTGCCAGCAGATTTCAGACCGGTGAAGCTTTCTTT
CDR3: CASRFQTGEAFF

size: few
D: -
V: TRBV28
J: TRBJ2-7
DNA: TGTGCCAGTTGTCCCGACAGAAACTACGAGCAGTACTTC
CDR3: CASCPDRNYEQYF

size: few
D: -
V: TRBV10-2
J: TRBJ2-2
DNA: TGCGCCAGCAGTGAGTCCGGCGGGAACACCGGGGAGCTGTTTTTT
CDR3: CASSESGGNTGELFF

size: many
D: -
V: TRBV7-3
J: TRBJ2-3
DNA: TGTGCCAGCTCACTAGGGGTCGCAGATACGCAGTATTTT
CDR3: CASSLGVADTQYF

size: few
D: TRBD2
V: TRBV7-9
J: TRBJ2-3
DNA: TGTGCCAGCAGGGGACTAGCGGGGAACACAGATACGCAGTATTTT
CDR3: CASRGLAGNTDTQYF